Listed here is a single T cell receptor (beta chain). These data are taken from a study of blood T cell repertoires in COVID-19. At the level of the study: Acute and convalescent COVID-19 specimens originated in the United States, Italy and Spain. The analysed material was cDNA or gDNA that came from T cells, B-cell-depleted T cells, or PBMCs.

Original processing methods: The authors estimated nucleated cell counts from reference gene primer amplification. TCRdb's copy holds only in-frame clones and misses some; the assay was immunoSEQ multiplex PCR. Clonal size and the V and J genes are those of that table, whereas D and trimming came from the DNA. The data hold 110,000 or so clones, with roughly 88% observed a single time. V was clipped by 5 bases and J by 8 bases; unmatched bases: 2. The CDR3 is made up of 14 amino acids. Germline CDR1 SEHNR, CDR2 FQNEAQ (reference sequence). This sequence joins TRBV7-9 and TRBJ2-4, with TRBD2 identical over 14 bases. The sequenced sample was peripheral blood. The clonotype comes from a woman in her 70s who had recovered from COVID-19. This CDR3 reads CASSQTSGRDIQYF. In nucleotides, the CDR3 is TGTGCCAGCAGCCAGACTAGCGGGAGGGACATTCAGTACTTC.